This T cell receptor (beta chain) was captured by sequencing in a study of vaccination effects on CD4 cells after COVID-19. Overall study context: Every participant took two doses of the BNT162b2 or mRNA-1273 vaccine.

Sequencing was preceded by expansion of antigen-specific CD4+ T cells with viral peptide pools in the ViraFEST assay. Following 10 days of culture, CD4+ T cells were isolated. Vaccinated recipients, who were negative for nucleocapsid antibodies, had no history of SARS-CoV-2 infection. On day 3 and again on day 7, half the medium was replaced with IL-2 medium. Sequencing used immunoSEQ multiplex PCR; TCRdb keeps in-frame clones, though not all of them. This table has fewer than 70,000 clones, 80% appearing once. As for this clone: The target antigen is unknown.

Sequences were derived from CD4+ T cells from PBMCs cultured with SARS-CoV-2 spike peptides, sampled before COVID-19 vaccination. The TCR comes from a human donor who received a COVID-19 vaccine.

The CDR3 sequence: CASRGTGFSGELFF. The CDR3, as DNA: TGTGCCAGCAGGGGGACAGGGTTTTCCGGGGAGCTGTTTTTT. The gene calls are TRBV2 and TRBJ2-2, with TRBD1 identical over 9 bases. V gave up 6 bases and J gave up 6 bases; unmatched junction bases: 5. Germline V gene lookup returns CDR1 SNHLY and CDR2 FYNNEI. This CDR3 region has 14 residues.